The clone carrying this T cell receptor (beta chain) was counted ten times or more. Its antigen is unknown. TCRdb re-analysed the RT-PCR reads in MiXCR, keeping a single row per CDR3 protein. The sample contains roughly 540,000 distinct CDR3 sequences, under 30% of which appear only once. Germline CDR1 is SGHDT and CDR2 is YYEEEE. Trimming left V 3 bases short and J 3 bases short, with 10 bases between. The CDR3 contains 14 residues. This sample is part of a study of response to subunit inactivated influenza vaccine. Study results and caveats: There was a suggestion from the authors that each seasonal influenza vaccination recruits few new T cells.

These data were also reused for a study on T cells expressing NK-cell markers. In that study: UMIs were included in TCR beta cDNA generated by 5'RACE template switching. Seven sequenced donors out of eight were HCMV-seropositive, one seronegative. Only alpha-beta TCR T cells were sorted in several experiments, using an anti-gamma-delta TCR antibody. These clonotypes also led the CD3+CD56-NKG2C+ fraction in a handful of donors.

The source of this sequence is a man aged 45 to 65 who received an inactivated influenza vaccine. The chain combines TRBV5-6 with TRBJ1-5; D perhaps matches TRBD1 (5 bases). The input for sequencing was CD4+ T cells sorted from PBMCs, taken 12 days after vaccination. CDR3 residues: CASSSKTDNQPQHF. CDR3 bases: TGTGCCAGCAGCTCTAAGACAGACAATCAGCCCCAGCATTTT.